This T cell receptor (beta chain) was sequenced during a study of blood T cell repertoires in COVID-19. About the study: The analysed material was cDNA or gDNA that came from T cells, B-cell-depleted T cells, or PBMCs.

Germline values: CDR1 SNHLY, CDR2 FYNNEI. The CDR3 consists of 13 residues. The V end was cut by 10 bases, the J end by 5 bases, with 14 bases between. In the original workflow: Amplifying reference gene primers gave estimates of nucleated cell counts. Measured with immunoSEQ multiplex PCR; TCRdb has only the in-frame clones, and not every one. The DNA was the basis for D and trimming; V, J and clone size are from that table. The sample records around 400,000 clones, roughly 91% being singletons. Input material: PBMCs or T cells enriched from blood (not recorded which). The chain combines TRBV2 with TRBJ1-4; no clear D. This TCR was recovered from a woman aged 25 to 39 who had recovered from COVID-19. In nucleotides, the CDR3 is TGTGCCACCGTAAGAGCGATGAATGAAAAACTGTTTTTT. It codes for CATVRAMNEKLFF.